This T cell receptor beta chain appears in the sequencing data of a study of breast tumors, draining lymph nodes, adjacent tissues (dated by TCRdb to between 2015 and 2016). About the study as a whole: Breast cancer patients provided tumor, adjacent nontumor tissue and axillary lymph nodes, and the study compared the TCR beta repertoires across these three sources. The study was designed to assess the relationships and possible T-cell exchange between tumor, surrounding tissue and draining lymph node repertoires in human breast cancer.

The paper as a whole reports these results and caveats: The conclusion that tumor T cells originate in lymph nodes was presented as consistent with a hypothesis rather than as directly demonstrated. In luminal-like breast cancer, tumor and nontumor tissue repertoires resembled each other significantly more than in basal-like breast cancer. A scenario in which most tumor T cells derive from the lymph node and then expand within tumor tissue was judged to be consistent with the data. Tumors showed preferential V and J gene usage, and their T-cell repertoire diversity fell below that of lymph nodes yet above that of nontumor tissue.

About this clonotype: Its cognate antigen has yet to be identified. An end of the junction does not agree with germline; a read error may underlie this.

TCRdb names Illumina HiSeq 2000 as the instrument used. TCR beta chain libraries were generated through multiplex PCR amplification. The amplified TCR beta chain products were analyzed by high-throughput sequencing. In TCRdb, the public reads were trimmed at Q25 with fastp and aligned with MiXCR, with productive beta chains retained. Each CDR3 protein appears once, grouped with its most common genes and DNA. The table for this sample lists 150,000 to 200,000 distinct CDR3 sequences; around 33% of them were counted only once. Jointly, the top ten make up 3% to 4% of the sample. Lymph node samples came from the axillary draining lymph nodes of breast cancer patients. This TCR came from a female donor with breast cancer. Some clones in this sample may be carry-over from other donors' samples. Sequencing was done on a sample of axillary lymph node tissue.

The CDR3 amino acid sequence is: CSARVRGVLYNEPQHF. The nucleotides are TGCAGTGCTAGAGTACGGGGGGTCTTATACAATGAGCCCCAGCATTTT. Recombination connected TRBV20-1 to TRBJ1-5, and TRBD1 may be the D gene, going by 5 matching bases. The CDR3 spans 16 residues, from the cysteine through the phenylalanine. Only the CDR3 DNA is retained, 48 bases long and in frame from the first base. CDR1 and CDR2 (DFQATT, SNEGSKA) derive from the germline V gene (reference sequence).